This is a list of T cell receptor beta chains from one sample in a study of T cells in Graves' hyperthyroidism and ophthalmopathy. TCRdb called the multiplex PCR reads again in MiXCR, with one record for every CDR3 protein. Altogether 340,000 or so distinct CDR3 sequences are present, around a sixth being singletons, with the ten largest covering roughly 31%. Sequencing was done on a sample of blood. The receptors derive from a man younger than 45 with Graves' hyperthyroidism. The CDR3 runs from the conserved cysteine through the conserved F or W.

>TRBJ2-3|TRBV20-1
CSAESGTSGGADTQYF
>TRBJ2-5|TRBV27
CASSLSGETQHF
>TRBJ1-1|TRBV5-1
CASIQGTANTEAFF
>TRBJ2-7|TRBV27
CASSLKSPPYEQYF
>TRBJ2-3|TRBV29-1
CSACPLGHTDTQYF
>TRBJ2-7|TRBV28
CASTPPGSYEQYF
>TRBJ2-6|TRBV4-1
CASSQDGFLYGANVLTF
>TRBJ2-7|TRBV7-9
CASSFWDRPYEQYF
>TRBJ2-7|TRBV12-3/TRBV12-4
CASSFEWASGRTPSHEQYF
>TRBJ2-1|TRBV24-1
CATSGRRRQEFGEAEQFF
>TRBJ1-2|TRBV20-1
CSAPRRQSYGYTF
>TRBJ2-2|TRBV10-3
CAIRAASNTGELFF
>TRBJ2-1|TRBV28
CASSAGTLTEQFF
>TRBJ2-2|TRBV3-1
CASSLLATGELFF
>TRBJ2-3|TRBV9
CASSVNYFADTQYF
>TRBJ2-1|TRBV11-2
CASSLEADSYNEQFF
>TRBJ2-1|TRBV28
CASSFLAGLYNEQFF
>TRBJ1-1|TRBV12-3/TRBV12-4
CASSFGQGNTEAFF
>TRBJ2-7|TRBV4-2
CASSHRGPGEQYF
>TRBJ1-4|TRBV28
CASSLPGSEKLFF
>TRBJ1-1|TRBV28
CASSLWGASGTEAFF
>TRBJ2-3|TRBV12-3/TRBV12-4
CASGSGGADTQYF
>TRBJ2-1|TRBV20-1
CSATTSGLYNEQFF
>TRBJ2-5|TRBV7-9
CASSSTSSQETQYF
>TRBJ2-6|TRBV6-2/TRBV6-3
CASARDPDSGANVLTF
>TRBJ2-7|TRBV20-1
CSATPGLAGGQYF
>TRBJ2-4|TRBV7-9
CASSQAGLGVAKNIQYF
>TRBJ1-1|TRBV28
CASSFGGQRTEAFF
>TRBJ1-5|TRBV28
CASGSGTGTNQPQHF
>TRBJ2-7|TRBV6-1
CATRGAGAGFEQYF
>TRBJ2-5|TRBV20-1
CSARWTGGYQETQYF
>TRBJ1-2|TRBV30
CAWSVQGLNGYTF
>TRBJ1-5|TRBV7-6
CASSLLPGRDEPQHF
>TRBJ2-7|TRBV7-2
CASSLTPIYEQYF
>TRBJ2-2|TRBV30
CAWSDQRDYTGELFF
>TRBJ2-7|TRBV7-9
CASSRQLILSRWDGSYEQYF
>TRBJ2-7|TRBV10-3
CAISGAREQYF
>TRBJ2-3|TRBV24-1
CATSDSLVPGFAQYF
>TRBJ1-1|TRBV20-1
CSARAGLITEAFF
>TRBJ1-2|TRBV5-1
CASSHGTGVGYTF
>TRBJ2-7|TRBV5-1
CASSLVWRGKREQYF
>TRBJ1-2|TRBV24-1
CATSDTGRADGYTF
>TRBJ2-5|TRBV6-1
CASSVRLAGVGETQYF
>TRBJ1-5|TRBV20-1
CSARDQNSNQPQHF
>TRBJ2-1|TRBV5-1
CASSLAVSLRGNEQFF
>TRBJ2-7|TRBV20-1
CSAAKFRLAVGNEQYF
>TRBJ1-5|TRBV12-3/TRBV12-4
CASSLAPGFNQPQHF
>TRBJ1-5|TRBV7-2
CASSLEVAGSNQPQHF
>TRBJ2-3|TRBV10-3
CAIGAVASGRPTQYF
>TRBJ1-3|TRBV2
CASSAQGAGNTIYF
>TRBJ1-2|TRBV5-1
CASTTGDNYGYTF
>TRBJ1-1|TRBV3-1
CASSQALMNTEAFF
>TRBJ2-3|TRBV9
CASSSRDRSTDTQYF
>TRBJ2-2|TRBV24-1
CATSGATGELFF
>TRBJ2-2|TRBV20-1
CSASGGTGELFF
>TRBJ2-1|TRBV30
CAWRLGYEQFF
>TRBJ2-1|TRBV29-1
CSVPLQDFPPKDHSYNEQFF
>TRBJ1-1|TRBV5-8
CASTRTDEAFF
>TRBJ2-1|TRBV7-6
CASSQAGGGNEQFF
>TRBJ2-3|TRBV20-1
CSARDRGENTQYF